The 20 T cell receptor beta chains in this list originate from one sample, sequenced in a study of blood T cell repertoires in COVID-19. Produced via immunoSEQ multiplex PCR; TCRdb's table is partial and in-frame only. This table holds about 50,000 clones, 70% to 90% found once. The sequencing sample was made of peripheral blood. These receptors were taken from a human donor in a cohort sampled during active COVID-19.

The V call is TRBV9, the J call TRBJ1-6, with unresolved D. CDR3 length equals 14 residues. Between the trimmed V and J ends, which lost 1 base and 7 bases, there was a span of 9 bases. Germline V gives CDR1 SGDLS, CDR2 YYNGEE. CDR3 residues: CASSVRTGNSPLHF. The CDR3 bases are TGTGCCAGCAGCGTAAGGACTGGGAATTCACCCCTCCACTTT.

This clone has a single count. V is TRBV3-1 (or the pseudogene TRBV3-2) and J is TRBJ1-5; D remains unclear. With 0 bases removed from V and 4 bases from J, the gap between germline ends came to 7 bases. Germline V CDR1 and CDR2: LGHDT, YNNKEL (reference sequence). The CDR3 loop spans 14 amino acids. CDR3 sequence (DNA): TGTGCCAGCAGCCAAGACCACGGGAATCAGCCCCAGCATTTT. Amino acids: CASSQDHGNQPQHF.

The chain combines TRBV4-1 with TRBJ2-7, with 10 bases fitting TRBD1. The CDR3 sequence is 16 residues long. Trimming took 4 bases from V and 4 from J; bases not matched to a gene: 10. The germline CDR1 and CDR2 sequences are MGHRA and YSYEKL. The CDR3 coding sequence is TGCGCCAGCAGCCCGCTCCATGACAGGGGGCCTTACGAGCAGTACTTC. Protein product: CASSPLHDRGPYEQYF.

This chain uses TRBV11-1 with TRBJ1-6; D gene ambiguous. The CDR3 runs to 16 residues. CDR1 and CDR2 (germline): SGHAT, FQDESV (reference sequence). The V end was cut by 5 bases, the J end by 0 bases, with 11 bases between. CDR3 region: CASSAPRGSYNSPLHF. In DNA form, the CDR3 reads TGTGCCAGCAGCGCGCCGCGGGGCTCCTATAATTCACCCCTCCACTTT.

The CDR3 DNA is TGTGCCAGCACCTCCCCACTCTCCTATGGCTACACCTTC. Protein: CASTSPLSYGYTF. The chain employs TRBV7-9 and TRBJ1-2; no definite D call. The ends were cut back, 7 bases at V and 4 bases at J, with 13 bases in the middle. The CDR3 spans 13 residues. The germline V gene has CDR1 SEHNR and CDR2 FQNEAQ (reference sequence).

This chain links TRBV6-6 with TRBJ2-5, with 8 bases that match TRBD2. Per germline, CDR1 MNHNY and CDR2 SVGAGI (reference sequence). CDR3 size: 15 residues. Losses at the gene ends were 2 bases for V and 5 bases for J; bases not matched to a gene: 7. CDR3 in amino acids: CASSYGQLAEETQYF. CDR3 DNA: TGTGCCAGCAGTTACGGGCAACTAGCGGAGGAGACCCAGTACTTC.

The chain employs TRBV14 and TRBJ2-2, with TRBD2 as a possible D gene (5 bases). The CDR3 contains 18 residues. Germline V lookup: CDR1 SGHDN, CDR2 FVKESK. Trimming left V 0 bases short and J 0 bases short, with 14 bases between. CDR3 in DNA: TGTGCCAGCAGCCAAGATATCGCCGGGGTTGCGAACACCGGGGAGCTGTTTTTT. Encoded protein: CASSQDIAGVANTGELFF. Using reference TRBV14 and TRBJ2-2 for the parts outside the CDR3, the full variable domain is EAGVTQFPSHSVIEKGQTVTLRCDPISGHDNLYWYRRVMGKEIKFLLHFVKESKQDESGMPNNRFLAERTGGTYSTLKVQPAELEDSGVYFCASSQDIAGVANTGELFFGEGSRLTVL.

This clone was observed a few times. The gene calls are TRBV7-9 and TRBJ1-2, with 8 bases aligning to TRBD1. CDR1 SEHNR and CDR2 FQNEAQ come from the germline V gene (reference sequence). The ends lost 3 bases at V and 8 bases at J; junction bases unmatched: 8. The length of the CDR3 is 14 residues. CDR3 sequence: CASSFRGRIRGYTF. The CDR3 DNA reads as TGTGCCAGCAGCTTCAGGGGGCGGATTAGGGGCTACACCTTC.

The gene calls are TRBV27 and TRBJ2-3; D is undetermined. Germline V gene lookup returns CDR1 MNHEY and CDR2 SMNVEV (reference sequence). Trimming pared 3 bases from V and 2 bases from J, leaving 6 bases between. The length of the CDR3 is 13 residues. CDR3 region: CASSFYYTDTQYF. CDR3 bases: TGTGCCAGCAGTTTCTACTACACAGATACGCAGTATTTT.

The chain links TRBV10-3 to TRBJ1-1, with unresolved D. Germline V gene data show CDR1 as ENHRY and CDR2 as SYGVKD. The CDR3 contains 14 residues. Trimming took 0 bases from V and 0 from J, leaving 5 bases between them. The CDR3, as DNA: TGTGCCATCAGTGAGTCGCAGATGAACACTGAAGCTTTCTTT. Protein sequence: CAISESQMNTEAFF.

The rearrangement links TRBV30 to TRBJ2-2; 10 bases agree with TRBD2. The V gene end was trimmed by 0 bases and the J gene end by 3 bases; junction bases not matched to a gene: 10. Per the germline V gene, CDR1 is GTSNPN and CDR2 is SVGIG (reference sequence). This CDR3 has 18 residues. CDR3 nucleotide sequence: TGTGCCTGGAGTGTACTAGGGGCAGCGGGGGGGGACACCGGGGAGCTGTTTTTT. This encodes CAWSVLGAAGGDTGELFF.

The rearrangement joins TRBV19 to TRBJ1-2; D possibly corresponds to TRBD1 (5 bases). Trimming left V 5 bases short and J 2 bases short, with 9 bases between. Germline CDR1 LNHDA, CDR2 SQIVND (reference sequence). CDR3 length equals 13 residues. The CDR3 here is CASSWTRNYGYTF. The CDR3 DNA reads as TGTGCCAGTAGTTGGACAAGAAACTATGGCTACACCTTC.

Written as DNA, the CDR3 is TGTGCCAGCAGTTTCGGGGTTGCGGTGAGTCAGCCCCAGCATTTT. This translates into CASSFGVAVSQPQHF. The chain joins TRBV28 to TRBJ1-5, with D hard to call. Germline V CDR1 and CDR2: MDHEN, SYDVKM. The germline V and J ends were trimmed by 3 bases and 6 bases, with 15 bases remaining between them. The CDR3 runs 15 residues.

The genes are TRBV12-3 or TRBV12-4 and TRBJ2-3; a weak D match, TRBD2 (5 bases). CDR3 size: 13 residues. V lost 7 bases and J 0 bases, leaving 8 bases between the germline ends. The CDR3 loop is CASTGSSTDTQYF. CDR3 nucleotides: TGTGCCAGCACGGGGTCTAGCACAGATACGCAGTATTTT.

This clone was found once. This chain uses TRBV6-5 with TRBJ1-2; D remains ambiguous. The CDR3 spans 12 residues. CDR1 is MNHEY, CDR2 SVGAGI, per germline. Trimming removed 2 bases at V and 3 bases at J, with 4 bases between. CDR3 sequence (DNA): TGTGCCAGCAGTTACCGGGACTATGGCTACACCTTC. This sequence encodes CASSYRDYGYTF.

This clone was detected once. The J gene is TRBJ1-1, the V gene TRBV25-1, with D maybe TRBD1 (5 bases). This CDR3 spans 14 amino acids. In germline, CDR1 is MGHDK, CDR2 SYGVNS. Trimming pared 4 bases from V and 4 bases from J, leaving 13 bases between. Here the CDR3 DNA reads TGTGCCAGCAGTGTCTCGGGGAGGGGCACTGAAGCTTTCTTT. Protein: CASSVSGRGTEAFF.

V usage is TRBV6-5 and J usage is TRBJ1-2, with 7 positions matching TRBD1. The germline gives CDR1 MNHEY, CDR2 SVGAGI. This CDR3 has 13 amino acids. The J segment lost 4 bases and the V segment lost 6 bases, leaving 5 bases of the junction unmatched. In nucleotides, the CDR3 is TGTGCCAGCAGGCAGGGACAGCTCTATGGCTACACCTTC. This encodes CASRQGQLYGYTF.

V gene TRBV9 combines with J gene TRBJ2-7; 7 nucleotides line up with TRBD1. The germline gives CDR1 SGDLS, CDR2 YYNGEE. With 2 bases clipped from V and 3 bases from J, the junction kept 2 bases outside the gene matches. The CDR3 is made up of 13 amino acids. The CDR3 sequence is CASSVGQHYEQYF. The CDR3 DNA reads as TGTGCCAGCAGCGTGGGACAGCACTACGAGCAGTACTTC.

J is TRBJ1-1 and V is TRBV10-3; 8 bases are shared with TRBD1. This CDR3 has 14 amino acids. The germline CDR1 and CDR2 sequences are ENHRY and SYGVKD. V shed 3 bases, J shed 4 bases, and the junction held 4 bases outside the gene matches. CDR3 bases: TGTGCCATCAGTGACAGGGGGCATAGCACTGAAGCTTTCTTT. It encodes CAISDRGHSTEAFF.

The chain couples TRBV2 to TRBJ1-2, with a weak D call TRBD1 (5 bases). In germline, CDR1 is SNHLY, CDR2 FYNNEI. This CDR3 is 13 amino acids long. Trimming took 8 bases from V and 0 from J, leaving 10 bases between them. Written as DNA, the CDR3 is TGTGCCAGCTCCGCGGGACCTAACTATGGCTACACCTTC. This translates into CASSAGPNYGYTF.